This TCR beta chain was captured by sequencing in a study of T cell responses to AZD1222 COVID-19 vaccine. Regarding the study as a whole: Repertoire sampling was restricted to post-peak T cell response timepoints. Dominant at 160-218 and 743-854, vaccine-associated CD4 TCRs also spanned spike. Spike-specific TCR breadth and depth went up after people got two AZD1222 doses.

The data were produced by immunoSEQ multiplex PCR, yet TCRdb's version contains in-frame clones alone and is incomplete. The sample lists some 130,000 clones; 89% were seen once. Per germline, CDR1 SNHLY and CDR2 FYNNEI. V was pared by 9 bases and J by 6 bases, with 20 bases between. The length of the CDR3 is 14 residues. Notes on this clone: The antigen remains undetermined.

The receptor was derived from an adult in good health. The chain carries TRBV2 and TRBJ1-1, with D unclear. The source was peripheral blood, collected on day 0 of AZD1222 vaccination. The CDR3 loop reads CARGGASGSAEAFF. The CDR3 nucleotides read TGTGCCAGGGGTGGCGCATCGGGGAGCGCTGAAGCTTTCTTT.